The 10 T cell receptor beta chains reported below all come from one sample, sequenced in a study of identical twins. TCRdb analysed the 5' RACE reads with MiXCR anew, one entry per CDR3 protein. Of about 200,000 distinct CDR3 sequences listed, more than 15% were seen once; the top ten hold 35% to 50%. The same specimen was also included in a second study, on T cells expressing NK-cell markers.

The sample taken for sequencing was CD8+ T cells sorted from blood. The receptors were sampled from a woman aged 18-30 years in good health.

The chain links TRBV6-2 or TRBV6-3 to TRBJ2-7; D is unresolved. CDR3 length: 15 amino acids. The V end lost 7 bases, the J end lost 2 bases, and 18 bases lay between the germline ends. CDR1 is MNHEY and CDR2 is SVGEGT in the germline V gene. In DNA form, the CDR3 reads TGTGCCAGCATCCACCAGCGTAGGTTACCCTACGAGCAGTACTTC. Protein sequence: CASIHQRRLPYEQYF.

This rearrangement joins TRBV29-1 to TRBJ2-5; D gene unclear. Germline CDR1 is SQVTM and CDR2 is ANQGSEA. V was pared by 1 base and J by 5 bases, with 17 bases between. This CDR3 region has 15 residues. CDR3 amino acids: CSVEVGPDPPETQYF. CDR3 sequence (DNA): TGCAGCGTTGAAGTAGGACCAGACCCCCCGGAGACCCAGTACTTC. Supplemented by reference TRBV29-1 and TRBJ2-5, the full variable domain reads SAVISQKPSRDICQRGTSLTIQCQVDSQVTMMFWYRQQPGQSLTLIATANQGSEATYESGFVIDKFPISRPNLTFSTLTVSNMSPEDSSIYLCSVEVGPDPPETQYFGPGTRLLVL.

The genes are TRBV4-1 and TRBJ1-2; D remains unclear. V lost 0 bases to trimming and J lost 3 bases, with 11 bases between them. The CDR3 contains 15 residues. From germline, CDR1 is MGHRA and CDR2 YSYEKL. In nucleotides, the CDR3 is TGCGCCAGCAGCCAAGATACGGGCAGCTACTATGGCTACACCTTC. Translated: CASSQDTGSYYGYTF.

The chain has TRBV11-2 and TRBJ2-7; D is undetermined. With 5 bases removed from V and 0 bases from J, the gap between germline ends came to 8 bases. Per germline, CDR1 SGHAT and CDR2 FQNNGV. This CDR3 contains 13 residues. The CDR3 bases are TGTGCCAGCAGCCCAAGCAACTCCTACGAGCAGTACTTC. Encoded protein: CASSPSNSYEQYF.

J is TRBJ1-1 and V is TRBV3-1; D unclear. This CDR3 comprises 12 residues. V was trimmed by 1 base and J by 6 bases, leaving 6 bases between them. Germline lookup yields CDR1 LGHDT and CDR2 YNNKEL (reference sequence). The CDR3 loop reads CASSQVSSEAFF. DNA of the CDR3: TGTGCCAGCAGCCAAGTTAGCTCTGAAGCTTTCTTT.

In its sample, this clonotype was seen a few times. The rearrangement joins TRBV4-1 to TRBJ2-1; no firm D call. The ends were cut back, 2 bases at V and 7 bases at J, with 6 bases in the middle. The germline V gene encodes CDR1 MGHRA and CDR2 YSYEKL. This CDR3 is built from 12 residues. The CDR3, as DNA: TGCGCCAGCAGCCAACAAGGGAATGAGCAGTTCTTC. Its protein product is CASSQQGNEQFF.

The rearrangement joins TRBV3-1 to TRBJ2-7; D tentatively fits TRBD1 or TRBD2 (5 bases each). The V and J ends lost 4 bases and 3 bases respectively, with 10 bases between them. This CDR3 comprises 13 residues. The germline CDR1 and CDR2 sequences are LGHDT and YNNKEL (reference sequence). CDR3 nucleotide sequence: TGTGCCAGCAGCCCACCAGGGAGCTACGAGCAGTACTTC. This translates into CASSPPGSYEQYF.

The sample holds a few counts of this clonotype. The V gene is TRBV29-1, the J gene TRBJ2-1; D gene uncertain. The CDR3 has 14 residues. CDR1 is SQVTM and CDR2 is ANQGSEA in the germline V gene. Deletions cut 4 bases from V and 0 bases from J, with 10 bases between. CDR3 sequence (DNA): TGCAGCGTTGTACTCCGGAGCTCCTACAATGAGCAGTTCTTC. Its translation is CSVVLRSSYNEQFF.

The V gene is TRBV15, the J gene TRBJ2-3, with TRBD2 identical over 8 bases. V lost 6 bases, J lost 3 bases, and 8 bases stayed unmatched. The CDR3 spans 15 residues. Germline V gene data show CDR1 as LNHNV and CDR2 as YYDKDF (reference sequence). CDR3 residues: CATRDGRAATDTQYF. In nucleotides, the CDR3 is TGTGCCACCAGGGACGGGAGGGCCGCGACAGATACGCAGTATTTT.

This rearrangement joins TRBV7-2 to TRBJ2-7; 7 bases are shared with TRBD2. CDR1 is SGHTA, CDR2 FQGNSA, per germline. The CDR3 runs 14 residues. Trimming cost V 4 bases and J 3 bases; bases outside gene matches: 6. CDR3 residues: CASSWGSGNYEQYF. The CDR3 DNA is TGTGCCAGCAGCTGGGGAAGCGGGAACTACGAGCAGTACTTC.